This T cell receptor beta chain appears in the sequencing data of a study of T cell responses to AZD1222 COVID-19 vaccine. The study, taken as a whole, reports: There were repertoire samples only from the period after the peak T cell response.

The V end lost 4 bases, the J end lost 4 bases, and 14 bases lay between the germline ends. Germline lookup yields CDR1 SGHRS and CDR2 YFSETQ. The CDR3 sequence is 14 residues long. Assay: immunoSEQ multiplex PCR; the TCRdb copy retains only in-frame clones and omits some. The table includes 150,000 or so clones, about 90% detected once. This clone occurred once. The antigen remains undetermined. The sample consisted of peripheral blood, taken 28 days after the second AZD1222 dose. The receptor comes from an adult who received the AZD1222 COVID-19 vaccine. V and J are TRBV5-1 and TRBJ1-2, with TRBD1 as a possible D gene (6 bases). CDR3 sequence reads: CASSRGGRGYGYTF. The CDR3 DNA reads TGCGCCAGCAGCCGCGGGGGCCGGGGCTATGGCTACACCTTC.